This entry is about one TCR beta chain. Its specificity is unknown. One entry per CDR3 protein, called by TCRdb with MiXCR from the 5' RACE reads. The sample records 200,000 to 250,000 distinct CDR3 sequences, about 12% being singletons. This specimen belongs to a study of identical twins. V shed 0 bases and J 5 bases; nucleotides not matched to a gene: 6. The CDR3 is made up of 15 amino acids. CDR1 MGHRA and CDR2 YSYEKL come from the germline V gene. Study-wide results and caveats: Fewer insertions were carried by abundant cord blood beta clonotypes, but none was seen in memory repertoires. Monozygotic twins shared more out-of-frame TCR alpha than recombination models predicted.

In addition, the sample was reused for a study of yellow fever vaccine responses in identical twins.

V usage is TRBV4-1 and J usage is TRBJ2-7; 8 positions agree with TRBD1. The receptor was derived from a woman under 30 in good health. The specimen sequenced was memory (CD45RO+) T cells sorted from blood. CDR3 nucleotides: TGCGCCAGCAGCCAAGATCGCAGGGGGCGCAACGAGCAGTACTTC. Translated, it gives CASSQDRRGRNEQYF.